One and the same sample provided the 16 T cell receptor beta chains below, sequenced in a study of OX40 agonist ivuxolimab in advanced cancers. Some clones are missing from TCRdb's copy, which holds only in-frame ones; the method was immunoSEQ multiplex PCR. The sample yields 60,000 to 80,000 clones, about 80% seen once. The sequenced sample was CD4+ or CD8+ T cells sorted from blood, obtained in a trial of the OX40 agonist ivuxolimab. These receptors were taken from an adult with an advanced solid tumor such as melanoma, head and neck, liver or kidney cancer.

This rearrangement joins TRBV4-2 to TRBJ1-1; maybe TRBD1 (6 bases). The germline V gene has CDR1 LGHNA and CDR2 YNFKEQ. The CDR3 is made up of 19 amino acids. The germline V and J ends were trimmed by 2 bases and 3 bases, with 25 bases remaining between them. CDR3 in amino acids: CASSQRGTAGRSGDTEAFF. CDR3 in DNA: TGTGCCAGCAGCCAAAGGGGGACGGCCGGCCGGTCCGGCGACACTGAAGCTTTCTTT.

The genes are TRBV14 and TRBJ1-2; D call uncertain. From germline, CDR1 is SGHDN and CDR2 FVKESK. Trimming shortened V by 0 bases and J by 3 bases, and 8 bases separated the two germline ends. CDR3 length equals 14 residues. The CDR3 DNA reads TGTGCCAGCAGCCAAGACGATGGAGACTATGGCTACACCTTC. Its translation: CASSQDDGDYGYTF.

The chain links TRBV10-3 to TRBJ1-5; 7 bases are a match to TRBD1. V lost 6 bases, J lost 6 bases, and 5 bases stayed unmatched. This CDR3 is built from 13 residues. The V gene's germline CDR1 is ENHRY and CDR2 SYGVKD. Here the CDR3 reads CAISRGLGQPQHF. The CDR3 nucleotides read TGTGCCATCAGCAGGGGGTTGGGTCAGCCCCAGCATTTT.

The genes are TRBV15 and TRBJ1-5; D perhaps matches TRBD1 (6 bases). CDR1 and CDR2 (germline): LNHNV, YYDKDF (reference sequence). This CDR3 is built from 15 residues. V was shortened by 0 bases and J by 4 bases, with 10 bases between the two germline ends. Here the CDR3 reads CATSRDLGQNQPQHF. The CDR3 DNA reads as TGTGCCACCAGCAGAGATCTCGGACAGAATCAGCCCCAGCATTTT.

This chain links TRBV29-1 with TRBJ1-6; 8 bases agree with TRBD1. This CDR3 is 13 amino acids long. The V segment lost 5 bases and the J segment 8 bases; nucleotides outside the gene matches: 5. Germline values: CDR1 SQVTM, CDR2 ANQGSEA. CDR3 nucleotides: TGCAGCGTTAGAGGGACAGGAGATTCACCCCTCCACTTT. This sequence encodes CSVRGTGDSPLHF.

The chain has TRBV19 and TRBJ1-1, with D perhaps matching TRBD1 (6 bases). The CDR3 has 16 amino acids. Germline values: CDR1 LNHDA, CDR2 SQIVND (reference sequence). V lost 1 base, J lost 1 base, and 13 bases lay in between. CDR3 DNA sequence: TGTGCCAGTAGTATAGGCGGGGGGGCCAGGAACACTGAAGCTTTCTTT. Translated: CASSIGGGARNTEAFF.

The V and J genes are TRBV18 and TRBJ1-5; the D gene is possibly TRBD1 (5 bases). The germline V gene encodes CDR1 KGHSH and CDR2 LQKENI. This CDR3 comprises 17 residues. V lost 3 bases to trimming and J lost 5 bases, with 20 bases between them. As DNA, the CDR3 is TGTGCCAGCTCACCTTCCCTCTGGGGCGGGCAGGATCAGCCCCAGCATTTT. Its protein product is CASSPSLWGGQDQPQHF.

Here the CDR3 reads CASSSLGGIGEQFF. DNA of the CDR3: TGTGCCAGCAGCTCCCTGGGAGGGATCGGTGAGCAGTTCTTC. V usage is TRBV6-5 and J usage is TRBJ2-1; TRBD2 matches at 7 bases. Germline V gives CDR1 MNHEY, CDR2 SVGAGI. The CDR3 covers 14 residues. With V trimmed by 6 bases and J by 9 bases, 11 bases remained unmatched.

This clone was observed a single time. The chain is built from TRBV10-3 and TRBJ1-5; D not resolved. Trimming took off 0 bases at V and 9 bases at J, with 15 bases between the two ends. Germline V lookup: CDR1 ENHRY, CDR2 SYGVKD. This CDR3 is 15 amino acids long. The CDR3 DNA reads as TGTGCCATCAGTGAGTCGGGTCGGCCTCTTGGGCCCCAGCATTTT. Translated, it gives CAISESGRPLGPQHF.

This chain links TRBV2 with TRBJ1-1, with a possible D match to TRBD1 (6 bases). The length of the CDR3 is 13 residues. Trimming removed 4 bases from V and 6 bases from J, with 12 bases in between. Germline V gene data show CDR1 as SNHLY and CDR2 as FYNNEI. The CDR3 DNA follows: TGTGCCAGCAGTGGAACAGGGAGGGCTGAAGCTTTCTTT. This sequence encodes CASSGTGRAEAFF.

The chain employs TRBV4-2 and TRBJ2-3; D is ambiguous. CDR3 length equals 13 residues. CDR1 is LGHNA and CDR2 is YNFKEQ in the germline V gene. V lost 0 bases and J lost 1, with 2 bases in between. The CDR3: CASSQDGTDTQYF. The CDR3 DNA is TGTGCCAGCAGCCAAGACGGCACAGATACGCAGTATTTT.

This chain links TRBV9 with TRBJ2-5, with TRBD2 matching over 8 bases. CDR3 length: 15 residues. The germline V gene has CDR1 SGDLS and CDR2 YYNGEE. The V segment lost 5 bases and the J segment 5 bases; nucleotides outside the gene matches: 11. CDR3 sequence (DNA): TGTGCCAGCAGTGGAACTAGCGGCAGAGGGGAGACCCAGTACTTC. This encodes CASSGTSGRGETQYF.

V usage is TRBV5-1 and J usage is TRBJ1-1; D is perhaps TRBD1 (5 bases). The CDR3 runs 17 residues. The V end was cut by 3 bases, the J end by 1 base, with 19 bases between. Germline V lookup: CDR1 SGHRS, CDR2 YFSETQ. The CDR3 region has the DNA TGCGCCAGCAGCTCCTTCGGGACCCCGAGCCCGAACACTGAAGCTTTCTTT. Translation: CASSSFGTPSPNTEAFF.

The chain links TRBV6-1 to TRBJ1-5; TRBD1 is a possible D gene (5 bases). CDR3 size: 14 residues. Germline assignment: CDR1 MNHNS and CDR2 SASEGT. The V end lost 4 bases, the J end lost 0 bases, and 7 bases lay between the germline ends. This CDR3 is CASSGGVSNQPQHF. CDR3 DNA: TGTGCCAGCAGTGGGGGGGTTAGCAATCAGCCCCAGCATTTT.

The gene calls are TRBV5-1 and TRBJ1-6; the D gene is possibly TRBD1 (5 bases). This CDR3 comprises 14 residues. V was shortened by 4 bases and J by 7 bases, with 12 bases between the two germline ends. Germline values: CDR1 SGHRS, CDR2 YFSETQ. The CDR3 loop reads CASSQDTLNSPLHF. CDR3 DNA: TGCGCCAGCAGCCAGGACACCTTGAATTCACCCCTCCACTTT.

V is TRBV2 and J is TRBJ1-1; 8 bases are shared with TRBD1. This CDR3 spans 13 amino acids. From germline, CDR1 is SNHLY and CDR2 FYNNEI. V was pared by 5 bases and J by 4 bases, with 3 bases of the junction left unmatched. CDR3 sequence reads: CASSSDRATEAFF. As DNA, the CDR3 is TGTGCCAGCAGTTCGGACAGGGCCACTGAAGCTTTCTTT.